This is a list of T cell receptor beta chains from one sample in a study of cytomegalovirus exposure and HLA in healthy donors. Profiled with immunoSEQ multiplex PCR; TCRdb holds only in-frame clones, not every one. The table lists around 160,000 clones, about 80% of them singletons. Specimen: PBMCs. Receptors were obtained from a man aged 18 to 29 in good health and CMV-seropositive. CDR3s include the opening cysteine and the closing phenylalanine or tryptophan. D genes are given only for firm matches. Some rows have no size entry. The others give once, few or many, or a class for an expanded clone.

CDR3 DNA: TGCGCCAGCAGCCCCGGACTAGTGGGGGGCCGGGGCCAAGAGACCCAGTACTTC
CDR3 protein: CASSPGLVGGRGQETQYF
CDR3 length: 18
J gene: TRBJ2-5
clone size: .
V gene: TRBV5-1
D gene: .

CDR3 DNA: TGTGCCAGCAGTCTCCGACAGGGGGTCTATGGCTACACCTTC
CDR3 protein: CASSLRQGVYGYTF
CDR3 length: 14
J gene: TRBJ1-2
clone size: few
V gene: TRBV27
D gene: TRBD1

CDR3 DNA: TGCGCCAGCAGCTTGGTCTTGGCAGGGGGCTTAGAGACCCAGTACTTC
CDR3 protein: CASSLVLAGGLETQYF
CDR3 length: 16
J gene: TRBJ2-5
clone size: once
V gene: TRBV5-1
D gene: TRBD1

CDR3 DNA: TGCGCCAGCAGCTTGAGCCAGGGAGAGACCCAGTACTTC
CDR3 protein: CASSLSQGETQYF
CDR3 length: 13
J gene: TRBJ2-5
clone size: .
V gene: TRBV5-1
D gene: .

CDR3 DNA: TGCGCCAGCAGCCAAGAAGCATCACGGGAGCAGTACTTC
CDR3 protein: CASSQEASREQYF
CDR3 length: 13
J gene: TRBJ2-7
clone size: few
V gene: TRBV4-1
D gene: .

CDR3 DNA: TGTGCCAGCAGTGGGCCAAGCGGGAGGGGCTGGGGATCCAATGAGCAGTTCTTC
CDR3 protein: CASSGPSGRGWGSNEQFF
CDR3 length: 18
J gene: TRBJ2-1
clone size: few
V gene: TRBV6-1
D gene: TRBD2

CDR3 DNA: TGTGCCAGCAGTGTAGTGGGGGGGCAAAATGAGCAGTTCTTC
CDR3 protein: CASSVVGGQNEQFF
CDR3 length: 14
J gene: TRBJ2-1
clone size: once
V gene: TRBV2
D gene: .

CDR3 DNA: TGTGCCAGTAGGAGTAGTTCGGGACAGGGGTTGACCGGGGAGCTGTTTTTT
CDR3 protein: CASRSSSGQGLTGELFF
CDR3 length: 17
J gene: TRBJ2-2
clone size: .
V gene: TRBV19
D gene: TRBD1

CDR3 DNA: TGTGCCAGCAGTTTAGGGGGCGGCACTGAAGCTTTCTTT
CDR3 protein: CASSLGGGTEAFF
CDR3 length: 13
J gene: TRBJ1-1
clone size: .
V gene: TRBV27
D gene: .

CDR3 DNA: TGTGCCAGCAGCGGATCTACGGGGAGCGCTGAAGCTTTCTTT
CDR3 protein: CASSGSTGSAEAFF
CDR3 length: 14
J gene: TRBJ1-1
clone size: .
V gene: TRBV9
D gene: .

CDR3 DNA: TGTGCCACCGGACGGGGGATCCAAGAGACCCAGTACTTC
CDR3 protein: CATGRGIQETQYF
CDR3 length: 13
J gene: TRBJ2-5
clone size: .
V gene: TRBV28
D gene: .

CDR3 DNA: TGTGCCAGCAGCTCAAGACAGACCTATGGCTACACCTTC
CDR3 protein: CASSSRQTYGYTF
CDR3 length: 13
J gene: TRBJ1-2
clone size: .
V gene: TRBV7-2
D gene: .

CDR3 DNA: TGTGCCAGCAAAGGCGGGGGGCACACTGAAGCTTTCTTT
CDR3 protein: CASKGGGHTEAFF
CDR3 length: 13
J gene: TRBJ1-1
clone size: few
V gene: TRBV2
D gene: .

CDR3 DNA: TGTGCCAGTAGTATCCGTTTAGCCGGGGAGCTGTTTTTT
CDR3 protein: CASSIRLAGELFF
CDR3 length: 13
J gene: TRBJ2-2
clone size: .
V gene: TRBV19
D gene: .

CDR3 DNA: TGTGCCAGCAGCCAAGACAGGGGGCCGCGCACAGATACGCAGTATTTT
CDR3 protein: CASSQDRGPRTDTQYF
CDR3 length: 16
J gene: TRBJ2-3
clone size: .
V gene: TRBV14
D gene: TRBD1

CDR3 DNA: TGTGCCAGCAGTACGCACCGATTCGAGGGAGAAGGCTATGAAAAACTGTTTTTT
CDR3 protein: CASSTHRFEGEGYEKLFF
CDR3 length: 18
J gene: TRBJ1-4
clone size: .
V gene: TRBV27
D gene: .

CDR3 DNA: TGTGCCAGCAGCTTACTCACAGGGGGAGGATTGAATGAGCAGTTCTTC
CDR3 protein: CASSLLTGGGLNEQFF
CDR3 length: 16
J gene: TRBJ2-1
clone size: few
V gene: TRBV11-1
D gene: TRBD1

CDR3 DNA: TGTGCCAGCTCACCGCGTTCCGGGGACACTGAAGCTTTCTTT
CDR3 protein: CASSPRSGDTEAFF
CDR3 length: 14
J gene: TRBJ1-1
clone size: .
V gene: TRBV18
D gene: .

CDR3 DNA: TGTGCCAGCAGCCAAGATAGTCGGGTGGGGAGCTATGGCTACACCTTC
CDR3 protein: CASSQDSRVGSYGYTF
CDR3 length: 16
J gene: TRBJ1-2
clone size: .
V gene: TRBV4-2
D gene: .

CDR3 DNA: TGTGCCAGCAGTGAACCGACAGTGAACACTGAAGCTTTCTTT
CDR3 protein: CASSEPTVNTEAFF
CDR3 length: 14
J gene: TRBJ1-1
clone size: few
V gene: TRBV6-5
D gene: .

CDR3 DNA: TGTGCTAGTGGTAAACAGGGAAGTAATGAAAAACTGTTTTTT
CDR3 protein: CASGKQGSNEKLFF
CDR3 length: 14
J gene: TRBJ1-4
clone size: .
V gene: TRBV12-5
D gene: .

CDR3 DNA: TGTGCCAGCAGTTACGAGTATGAAGCTTTCTTT
CDR3 protein: CASSYEYEAFF
CDR3 length: 11
J gene: TRBJ1-1
clone size: .
V gene: TRBV6-6
D gene: .

CDR3 DNA: TGTGCCAGCAGCTTCCTCGACAGAGATGGAAACACCATATATTTT
CDR3 protein: CASSFLDRDGNTIYF
CDR3 length: 15
J gene: TRBJ1-3
clone size: .
V gene: TRBV7-9
D gene: .

CDR3 DNA: TGTGCCAGCAGCCCTTGGGACAGGATCCACGAGCAGTACTTC
CDR3 protein: CASSPWDRIHEQYF
CDR3 length: 14
J gene: TRBJ2-7
clone size: .
V gene: TRBV7-9
D gene: TRBD1

CDR3 DNA: TGTGCCAGCAGTGCCTTACCAGCCGGGACTAGCGGGAAGGTTTCAGATACGCAGTATTTT
CDR3 protein: CASSALPAGTSGKVSDTQYF
CDR3 length: 20
J gene: TRBJ2-3
clone size: .
V gene: TRBV28
D gene: TRBD2

CDR3 DNA: TGTGCCAGCAGTTCTGACAGACCCCCGAGTCGGGGCTACACCTTC
CDR3 protein: CASSSDRPPSRGYTF
CDR3 length: 15
J gene: TRBJ1-2
clone size: .
V gene: TRBV28
D gene: .

CDR3 DNA: TGCAGTGCTAGGGAGAACGGTGAACTGTTTTTT
CDR3 protein: CSARENGELFF
CDR3 length: 11
J gene: TRBJ1-4
clone size: .
V gene: TRBV20-1
D gene: .

CDR3 DNA: TGTGCCAGCAGCTTCGAGGGACAGGGGCCCCAAGAGACCCAGTACTTC
CDR3 protein: CASSFEGQGPQETQYF
CDR3 length: 16
J gene: TRBJ2-5
clone size: .
V gene: TRBV5-4
D gene: TRBD1

CDR3 DNA: TGTGCCAGCAGCTTAGCGGACTCTTTGGGGACCAAAAACATTCAGTACTTC
CDR3 protein: CASSLADSLGTKNIQYF
CDR3 length: 17
J gene: TRBJ2-4
clone size: .
V gene: TRBV7-9
D gene: .

CDR3 DNA: TGTGCCAGCAGCGGGAGTGGGGGGAGAAATGGGGCCAACGTCCTGACTTTC
CDR3 protein: CASSGSGGRNGANVLTF
CDR3 length: 17
J gene: TRBJ2-6
clone size: .
V gene: TRBV5-4
D gene: .

CDR3 DNA: TGTGCCAGCAGCTCGAGACAGGAAAGGATCCACGAGCAGTACTTC
CDR3 protein: CASSSRQERIHEQYF
CDR3 length: 15
J gene: TRBJ2-7
clone size: .
V gene: TRBV7-8
D gene: .

CDR3 DNA: TGTGCCAGTAGTATAGCAGGGACTGGAAACACCATATATTTT
CDR3 protein: CASSIAGTGNTIYF
CDR3 length: 14
J gene: TRBJ1-3
clone size: .
V gene: TRBV19
D gene: .

CDR3 DNA: TGTGCCAGCAGTTCCCAAGGGGTGGCTGTAAGAAACACCATATATTTT
CDR3 protein: CASSSQGVAVRNTIYF
CDR3 length: 16
J gene: TRBJ1-3
clone size: once
V gene: TRBV27
D gene: .

CDR3 DNA: TGTGCCAGCTCACCGGGGGGATCTTCCACTGAAGCTTTCTTT
CDR3 protein: CASSPGGSSTEAFF
CDR3 length: 14
J gene: TRBJ1-1
clone size: .
V gene: TRBV18
D gene: .

CDR3 DNA: TGTGCCAGCAGCGAAGCCAGGGGCGGTACTGAAGCTTTCTTT
CDR3 protein: CASSEARGGTEAFF
CDR3 length: 14
J gene: TRBJ1-1
clone size: .
V gene: TRBV6-1
D gene: .

CDR3 DNA: TGTGCCATCAGGCAGGGGAACACCGGGGAGCTGTTTTTT
CDR3 protein: CAIRQGNTGELFF
CDR3 length: 13
J gene: TRBJ2-2
clone size: .
V gene: TRBV10-3
D gene: .

CDR3 DNA: TGTGCCAGCAGCTTGGCTCCTGACAGGGTAGGGCATGGCTACACCTTC
CDR3 protein: CASSLAPDRVGHGYTF
CDR3 length: 16
J gene: TRBJ1-2
clone size: .
V gene: TRBV5-4
D gene: TRBD1

CDR3 DNA: TGTGCCAGCAGCTTGAGGGCAGATACGCAGTATTTT
CDR3 protein: CASSLRADTQYF
CDR3 length: 12
J gene: TRBJ2-3
clone size: .
V gene: TRBV7-2
D gene: .

CDR3 DNA: TGTGCCAGCAGTTTAGCTAGCGGGTACACAGATACGCAGTATTTT
CDR3 protein: CASSLASGYTDTQYF
CDR3 length: 15
J gene: TRBJ2-3
clone size: .
V gene: TRBV28
D gene: TRBD2

CDR3 DNA: TGTGCCAGCAGCTTACGCAGCGGGAGTCTCTCCTACAATGAGCAGTTCTTC
CDR3 protein: CASSLRSGSLSYNEQFF
CDR3 length: 17
J gene: TRBJ2-1
clone size: .
V gene: TRBV5-6
D gene: TRBD2

CDR3 DNA: TGTGCCAGCAGCTTAGGGACAGGGGGCGGTTGGACTGAAGCTTTCTTT
CDR3 protein: CASSLGTGGGWTEAFF
CDR3 length: 16
J gene: TRBJ1-1
clone size: .
V gene: TRBV7-8
D gene: TRBD1

CDR3 DNA: TGTGCCAGCAGTTTATCGCCAGTCGCCATGAACACTGAAGCTTTCTTT
CDR3 protein: CASSLSPVAMNTEAFF
CDR3 length: 16
J gene: TRBJ1-1
clone size: .
V gene: TRBV27
D gene: .

CDR3 DNA: TGTGCCAGCTCACCAGCCCCGCAGGGGGGCGAGACCCAGTACTTC
CDR3 protein: CASSPAPQGGETQYF
CDR3 length: 15
J gene: TRBJ2-5
clone size: .
V gene: TRBV18
D gene: .

CDR3 DNA: TGTGCCAGCAGCGAACTCCCCTACGAGCAGTACTTC
CDR3 protein: CASSELPYEQYF
CDR3 length: 12
J gene: TRBJ2-7
clone size: .
V gene: TRBV7-2
D gene: .

CDR3 DNA: TGTGCCAGCTCACCTAGTTTAAGGCTAGCGGGAGAAGAGACCCAGTACTTC
CDR3 protein: CASSPSLRLAGEETQYF
CDR3 length: 17
J gene: TRBJ2-5
clone size: .
V gene: TRBV18
D gene: TRBD2

CDR3 DNA: TGTGCCAGCAGTGAAGTCCCGGGGGAGCAGTACTTC
CDR3 protein: CASSEVPGEQYF
CDR3 length: 12
J gene: TRBJ2-7
clone size: .
V gene: TRBV6-1
D gene: .

CDR3 DNA: TGTGCCAGCAGCTTAAGTACAGGGTCCTACGAGCAGTACTTC
CDR3 protein: CASSLSTGSYEQYF
CDR3 length: 14
J gene: TRBJ2-7
clone size: .
V gene: TRBV11-2
D gene: .

CDR3 DNA: TGTGCCAGCAGCCACCCATCGGGGGAGACTAGTGGCGGTGAGCAGTTCTTC
CDR3 protein: CASSHPSGETSGGEQFF
CDR3 length: 17
J gene: TRBJ2-1
clone size: .
V gene: TRBV4-2
D gene: .

CDR3 DNA: TGCAGCGTTCCTAAGGGACTATCAGAGACCCAGTACTTC
CDR3 protein: CSVPKGLSETQYF
CDR3 length: 13
J gene: TRBJ2-5
clone size: .
V gene: TRBV29-1
D gene: TRBD2

CDR3 DNA: TGTGCCAGCACTGGGAGGTCTGAAGCTTTCTTT
CDR3 protein: CASTGRSEAFF
CDR3 length: 11
J gene: TRBJ1-1
clone size: .
V gene: TRBV28
D gene: .

CDR3 DNA: TGCGCCAGCAGCTTGGTTGGGGGGGGCTACGAGCAGTACTTC
CDR3 protein: CASSLVGGGYEQYF
CDR3 length: 14
J gene: TRBJ2-7
clone size: .
V gene: TRBV5-1
D gene: TRBD2

CDR3 DNA: TGTGCCAGCAGGTCTCTGCAGTCATCCTACAATGAGCAGTTCTTC
CDR3 protein: CASRSLQSSYNEQFF
CDR3 length: 15
J gene: TRBJ2-1
clone size: few
V gene: TRBV5-4
D gene: .

CDR3 DNA: TGTGCCAGCAGGGTTTTGTACTCTAGCACAGATACGCAGTATTTT
CDR3 protein: CASRVLYSSTDTQYF
CDR3 length: 15
J gene: TRBJ2-3
clone size: .
V gene: TRBV6-5
D gene: .